This TCR beta chain was captured in a study of Ad26.COV2.S vaccination and SARS-CoV-2 variants (dated by TCRdb to about 2021). About the investigation overall: Vaccine-arm donors were drawn from COV1001, a multicentre, randomized, double-blind, placebo-controlled phase I-IIa trial of Ad26.COV2.S in healthy adults. Ad26.COV2.S was administered intramuscularly at a dose of 5x10^10 or 1x10^11 viral particles, either as one shot or as two shots given 56 days apart. The specificity and breadth of SARS-CoV-2-reactive T cell receptors after Ad26.COV2.S vaccination were assessed by TCRbeta repertoire sequencing. The TCR-sequenced set comprised approximately 32 samples: around 20 Ad26.COV2.S vaccine recipients, 5 placebo recipients and 8 SARS-CoV-2 convalescent individuals. Trial participants were randomized into five groups of five, in which low-dose or high-dose Ad26.COV2.S was given once or twice, or placebo was given on both occasions. Investigators did not know the trial group allocation while performing experiments and assessing outcomes. The study at large found these results: The study was not powered to compare responses between vaccine doses or regimens. Ad26.COV2.S recipients had higher spike-specific TCR breadth than placebo recipients (P = 0.0014). Vaccine and placebo recipients had comparable non-spike TCR breadth, which fits with the vaccine containing only spike. The authors noted that total T cell responses may have been underestimated by the TCR breadth and depth analyses. Substantial breadth of spike-specific CD8+ and CD4+ T cell responses was reported after vaccination.

As concerns this clone: What antigen it recognizes has not been identified. Base qualities are missing; no much larger clone stands one base away.

The immunoSEQ Assay was the method used to sequence TCRbeta CDR3 regions. After extraction, genomic DNA underwent amplification by bias-controlled multiplex PCR, followed by high-throughput sequencing. The original pipeline was this. Collapsing and filtering of sequences were performed to quantify the absolute abundance of each unique TCRbeta CDR3 region. T cell fraction was estimated by normalizing TCRbeta template counts to usable DNA, with usable DNA measured through amplification of reference genes found in all nucleated cells. Repertoire TCRs were annotated as SARS-CoV-2-specific by exact matching of V gene, CDR3 amino acid sequence and J gene to a known reactive TCR set. MIRA supplied the reference SARS-CoV-2 TCR set, which was filtered for enrichment in COVID-19-positive ImmuneCODE repertoires so that public or cross-reactive TCRs were removed. Using the MIRA antigens, annotated TCRs were further analysed by specific ORF or by position within an ORF. Depth was the summed frequency of annotated unique rearrangements, while breadth was defined as annotated unique rearrangements over total unique productive rearrangements. Two-sided Wilcoxon rank-sum tests were applied when comparing TCR breadth between groups. What TCRdb holds here is the immuneACCESS table cut down to in-frame rearrangements. Part of the clones is not present; checked against another copy, under half of the missing clones reflect an unresolved V gene, and the others are unexplained. That table furnishes V, J and clone size, whereas the DNA furnished D and trimming. Counted in this sample were some 250,000 clones; 88% of them appeared once. Around 10% of the sample goes to the ten largest clones.

This sample's treatment or condition label indicates: 15 to 20 received Ad26.COV2.S at low or high dose, single or two shots; about 5 received placebo; per-sample allocation not given. Repertoires of vaccine and placebo recipients were sequenced from samples collected on day 63 after the first injection. In Cohort 1b, roughly 26 adults aged 18-55 years were enrolled at a single site in Boston, USA, between 29 July and 7 August 2020. As a vaccine, Ad26.COV2.S was a replication-incompetent adenovirus type 26 vector that expressed a prefusion-stabilized SARS-CoV-2 spike protein derived from the original Wuhan strain. The CDR3 holds 15 amino acids from the cysteine to the phenylalanine. The retained sequence is limited to the CDR3, 45 bases, with the frame set at the first base. At the junction V is shortened by 0 bases and J by 6 bases, with 14 bases in between. Looking up the germline V gene (reference sequence) yields CDR1 LGHDT and CDR2 YNNKEL.

The sequence was collected from a person between 18 and 60 years old who received the Ad26.COV2.S COVID-19 vaccine or a placebo. The chain is encoded by TRBV3-1 (or the pseudogene TRBV3-2) joined to TRBJ1-1; TRBD1 is a weak D gene call, 5 bases matching. This specimen was peripheral blood, taken in a trial of Ad26.COV2.S vaccine versus placebo. The CDR3 protein sequence reads: CASSQDGAWGAEAFF. The DNA sequence is TGTGCCAGCAGCCAAGATGGGGCCTGGGGGGCTGAAGCTTTCTTT.